This T cell receptor (beta chain) was retrieved from a study of blood T cell repertoires in COVID-19. Study in general: PBMCs, B-cell-depleted T cells, or T cells were the source of the cDNA or gDNA that made up the material.

Per the study methods: Nucleated cell counts were estimated from reference gene primer amplification. Data came from immunoSEQ multiplex PCR; TCRdb stores just in-frame clones and leaves some out. From that table come the V and J calls and clone size; the DNA was used to work out D and trimming. In the table there are just over 650,000 clones, about 87% of which are singletons. V lost 1 base and J 5 bases, leaving 14 bases between the germline ends. There are 15 residues in the CDR3. The sequenced sample consisted of peripheral blood. The V call is TRBV23-1, the J call TRBJ1-2; a possible D gene is TRBD1 (6 bases). TRBV23-1 is classed as an ORF, of uncertain function. This TCR came from a woman in her late teens or twenties with acute or convalescent COVID-19. The CDR3 spells CASSQCEGHVYGYTF. The CDR3 coding sequence is TGCGCCAGCAGTCAATGCGAGGGACATGTATATGGCTACACCTTC.